Listed below are T cell receptor beta chains from one sample, sequenced in a study of post-analysis software for immune sequencing data. TCRdb independently ran MiXCR on the PCR reads; one entry per CDR3 protein. This sample has about 620,000 distinct CDR3 sequences; roughly 40% occur once, and the top ten carry under 2%. The sequencing sample was made of blood. Every receptor here comes from a girl aged 5-17 years with multiple sclerosis. CDR3s include the opening cysteine and the closing phenylalanine or tryptophan. Fields, in order: clone size, D gene, J gene, V gene, CDR3 protein, CDR3 DNA. The D gene is left open where the match is weak. Expanded clones get a size class; other rows say once, few or many, or leave the size out.

clone size: -; D gene: -; J gene: TRBJ2-7; V gene: TRBV5-1; CDR3 protein: CASSLGDLEQYF; CDR3 DNA: TGCGCCAGCAGCTTAGGGGATCTCGAGCAGTACTTC
clone size: -; D gene: TRBD2; J gene: TRBJ2-7; V gene: TRBV5-1; CDR3 protein: CAGSPSGSAYEQYF; CDR3 DNA: TGCGCCGGCAGCCCTAGCGGGAGCGCCTACGAGCAGTACTTC
clone size: few; D gene: -; J gene: TRBJ1-2; V gene: TRBV3-1; CDR3 protein: CASSQRETNGYTF; CDR3 DNA: TGTGCCAGCAGCCAAAGGGAAACTAATGGCTACACCTTC
clone size: -; D gene: -; J gene: TRBJ2-1; V gene: TRBV29-1; CDR3 protein: CSVEDTPSLATYNEQFF; CDR3 DNA: TGCAGCGTTGAAGATACCCCCTCCCTAGCGACCTACAATGAGCAGTTCTTC
clone size: few; D gene: TRBD2; J gene: TRBJ2-1; V gene: TRBV20-1; CDR3 protein: CSASTIWTSGDYNEQFF; CDR3 DNA: TGCAGTGCTTCCACAATTTGGACTAGCGGAGACTACAATGAGCAGTTCTTC
clone size: few; D gene: TRBD2; J gene: TRBJ2-1; V gene: TRBV10-3; CDR3 protein: CAISEGYGGAGEQFF; CDR3 DNA: TGTGCCATCAGTGAGGGGTACGGGGGGGCTGGGGAGCAGTTCTTC
clone size: -; D gene: -; J gene: TRBJ1-2; V gene: TRBV5-1; CDR3 protein: CASSLSEGYGYTF; CDR3 DNA: TGCGCCAGCAGCTTGTCGGAGGGCTATGGCTACACCTTC
clone size: -; D gene: -; J gene: TRBJ1-1; V gene: TRBV12-3/TRBV12-4; CDR3 protein: CASSAGVSPLGAFF; CDR3 DNA: TGTGCCAGCAGCGCAGGGGTCAGCCCCTTGGGGGCTTTCTTT
clone size: -; D gene: -; J gene: TRBJ2-1; V gene: TRBV28; CDR3 protein: CASSLRQGNDEQFF; CDR3 DNA: TGTGCCAGCAGTTTAAGGCAGGGAAACGATGAGCAGTTCTTC
clone size: -; D gene: TRBD1; J gene: TRBJ1-1; V gene: TRBV5-1; CDR3 protein: CASSLYRGLMNTEAFF; CDR3 DNA: TGCGCCAGCAGCTTGTACAGGGGCTTGATGAACACTGAAGCTTTCTTT
clone size: -; D gene: -; J gene: TRBJ2-7; V gene: TRBV9; CDR3 protein: CASSPRALSYEQYF; CDR3 DNA: TGTGCCAGCAGCCCCCGGGCCCTCTCCTACGAGCAGTACTTC
clone size: -; D gene: -; J gene: TRBJ2-5; V gene: TRBV11-3; CDR3 protein: CASSLESAKTQYF; CDR3 DNA: TGTGCCAGCAGCTTAGAATCGGCTAAGACCCAGTACTTC
clone size: -; D gene: -; J gene: TRBJ2-3; V gene: TRBV6-6; CDR3 protein: CAAGFSPDTQYF; CDR3 DNA: TGTGCCGCGGGGTTCTCCCCAGATACGCAGTATTTT
clone size: -; D gene: -; J gene: TRBJ2-1; V gene: TRBV5-1; CDR3 protein: CASSRAPAEASYNEQFF; CDR3 DNA: TGCGCCAGCAGCCGCGCCCCGGCGGAGGCTTCCTACAATGAGCAGTTCTTC
clone size: -; D gene: -; J gene: TRBJ2-3; V gene: TRBV11-2; CDR3 protein: CASSPSKDTQYF; CDR3 DNA: TGTGCCAGCAGCCCCTCAAAAGATACGCAGTATTTT
clone size: -; D gene: TRBD1; J gene: TRBJ2-7; V gene: TRBV29-1; CDR3 protein: CSIRDSYEQYF; CDR3 DNA: TGCAGCATCCGGGACAGCTACGAGCAGTACTTC
clone size: -; D gene: -; J gene: TRBJ1-2; V gene: TRBV4-1; CDR3 protein: CTSSQEGRYPTNYGYTF; CDR3 DNA: TGCACCAGCAGCCAAGAAGGGCGGTACCCGACTAACTATGGCTACACCTTC
clone size: few; D gene: TRBD2; J gene: TRBJ2-5; V gene: TRBV6-5; CDR3 protein: CASRGRAVQETQYF; CDR3 DNA: TGTGCCAGCCGCGGGAGGGCAGTCCAAGAGACCCAGTACTTC
clone size: -; D gene: TRBD1; J gene: TRBJ1-4; V gene: TRBV4-1; CDR3 protein: CASSQETGVGEKLFF; CDR3 DNA: TGCGCCAGCAGCCAAGAGACAGGGGTGGGGGAAAAACTGTTTTTT
clone size: few; D gene: -; J gene: TRBJ1-6; V gene: TRBV12-3/TRBV12-4; CDR3 protein: CASSDSRSPLHF; CDR3 DNA: TGTGCCAGCAGTGATTCCCGCTCACCCCTCCACTTT
clone size: few; D gene: -; J gene: TRBJ2-7; V gene: TRBV10-1; CDR3 protein: CASSDRAAGEQYF; CDR3 DNA: TGCGCCAGCAGTGATCGGGCGGCAGGCGAGCAGTACTTC
clone size: few; D gene: TRBD1; J gene: TRBJ1-2; V gene: TRBV10-3; CDR3 protein: CAITSTGAGDGYTF; CDR3 DNA: TGTGCCATCACCTCTACAGGGGCGGGGGATGGCTACACCTTC
clone size: few; D gene: TRBD1; J gene: TRBJ2-1; V gene: TRBV29-1; CDR3 protein: CSVVRDRAVNEQFF; CDR3 DNA: TGCAGCGTTGTCCGGGACAGGGCTGTCAATGAGCAGTTCTTC
clone size: -; D gene: -; J gene: TRBJ2-5; V gene: TRBV2; CDR3 protein: CASLQREGETQYF; CDR3 DNA: TGTGCCAGCCTGCAAAGGGAAGGAGAGACCCAGTACTTC
clone size: few; D gene: -; J gene: TRBJ1-4; V gene: TRBV7-2; CDR3 protein: CASSLVRAATNEKLFF; CDR3 DNA: TGTGCCAGCAGCTTAGTTAGGGCCGCAACTAATGAAAAACTGTTTTTT
clone size: -; D gene: TRBD1; J gene: TRBJ1-1; V gene: TRBV24-1; CDR3 protein: CATSDSAGGTAFF; CDR3 DNA: TGTGCCACCAGTGATTCGGCAGGGGGAACGGCTTTCTTT
clone size: few; D gene: -; J gene: TRBJ2-3; V gene: TRBV29-1; CDR3 protein: CSVALGGISTDTQYF; CDR3 DNA: TGCAGCGTTGCTTTAGGCGGGATTAGCACAGATACGCAGTATTTT